These 19 T cell receptor beta chains were sequenced from one sample in a study of blood T cell repertoires in COVID-19. Sequencing used immunoSEQ multiplex PCR; TCRdb keeps in-frame clones, though not all of them. This table has about 88,000 clones, 70% to 90% appearing once. Sequencing was done on a sample of peripheral blood. These receptor sequences come from a woman aged 80 or over with acute or convalescent COVID-19.

The chain joins TRBV2 to TRBJ1-1, with 7 bases that match TRBD1. Per the germline V gene, CDR1 is SNHLY and CDR2 is FYNNEI. CDR3 length: 14 amino acids. The V and J ends lost 6 bases and 3 bases, in that order; junction bases with no gene match: 7. The CDR3, as DNA: TGTGCCAGCAGATCCGACGGACAGGACACTGAAGCTTTCTTT. Translating it yields CASRSDGQDTEAFF.

About this clone: Other DNA sequences in the same sample also yield this CDR3. The rearrangement links TRBV6-5 to TRBJ1-1, with D unresolved. The V end was cut by 4 bases, the J end by 4 bases, with 7 bases between. This CDR3 has 12 amino acids. Per the germline V gene, CDR1 is MNHEY and CDR2 is SVGAGI. CDR3 protein: CASSSRGTEAFF. The CDR3 region has the DNA TGTGCCAGCAGTTCCCGGGGCACTGAAGCTTTCTTT.

The chain links TRBV7-9 to TRBJ1-1; 8 bases line up with TRBD1. Germline assignment: CDR1 SEHNR and CDR2 FQNEAQ (reference sequence). V lost 3 bases and J lost 5; bases outside the gene matches: 8. The CDR3 loop spans 15 amino acids. CDR3 amino acids: CASSLGDRGGTEAFF. DNA of the CDR3: TGTGCCAGCAGCTTGGGAGACAGGGGAGGAACTGAAGCTTTCTTT.

This chain connects TRBV9 to TRBJ1-1; D gene uncertain. With 0 bases removed from V and 4 bases from J, the gap between germline ends came to 10 bases. The CDR3 sequence is 14 residues long. Germline V gene data show CDR1 as SGDLS and CDR2 as YYNGEE. The CDR3 nucleotides read TGTGCCAGCAGCGTAGCGGTAGGAGGCACTGAAGCTTTCTTT. This translates into CASSVAVGGTEAFF.

In DNA form, the CDR3 reads TGTGCCAGCACCGCGACAGGCAACTATGGCTACACCTTC. It codes for CASTATGNYGYTF. The chain recombines TRBV12-3 or TRBV12-4 with TRBJ1-2; D might be TRBD1 (6 bases). Trimming left V 7 bases short and J 2 bases short, with 11 bases between. CDR3 length: 13 amino acids.

Worth noting for this clone: An end of the junction does not agree with germline; a read error may underlie this. This sequence joins TRBV7-7 and TRBJ2-1; 9 positions agree with TRBD2. The CDR3 covers 15 residues. The germline gives CDR1 SSHAT, CDR2 FNYEAQ (reference sequence). CDR3 amino acids: CASSPTSGNYNEQFF. The CDR3 DNA follows: TGTGCTAGCAGCCCGACTAGCGGTAATTACAATGAGCAGTTCTTC.

The V gene is TRBV27, the J gene TRBJ1-5, with a weak D call TRBD1 (5 bases). V was clipped by 5 bases and J by 7 bases, with 18 bases between them. The CDR3 is made up of 15 amino acids. Germline CDR1 and CDR2: MNHEY and SMNVEV (reference sequence). CDR3 sequence: CASSGLGAAYQPQHF. In nucleotides, the CDR3 is TGTGCCAGCAGTGGGCTTGGGGCAGCTTACCAGCCCCAGCATTTT.

V is TRBV18 and J is TRBJ1-4, with 11 bases that match TRBD1. This CDR3 is built from 15 residues. The V gene end was trimmed by 1 base and the J gene end by 8 bases; junction bases not matched to a gene: 3. Germline lookup yields CDR1 KGHSH and CDR2 LQKENI. CDR3: CASSPRGTGGEKLFF. The CDR3, as DNA: TGTGCCAGCTCACCACGCGGGACAGGGGGGGAAAAACTGTTTTTT.

This clone was observed once. This sequence joins TRBV27 and TRBJ1-1; possibly TRBD1 for D (5 bases). This CDR3 has 14 residues. CDR1 and CDR2 from the germline V gene are MNHEY and SMNVEV (reference sequence). Trimming shortened V by 6 bases and J by 3 bases, and 14 bases separated the two germline ends. The CDR3 DNA reads as TGTGCCAGCAGGACTTTAGCGGGGGACACTGAAGCTTTCTTT. It specifies CASRTLAGDTEAFF.

To note about this clone: The junction does not match germline at one end; this may be a read error. The chain combines TRBV28 with TRBJ2-1, with D tentatively TRBD2 (6 bases). The CDR3 covers 17 residues. Per germline, CDR1 MDHEN and CDR2 SYDVKM. For the CDR3, the DNA is TGTGCCAGCAGTTTTCAACCCCCGAGGGACTCCTATAATGAGCAGTTCTTC. This sequence encodes CASSFQPPRDSYNEQFF.

This clone appeared a single time. The rearrangement joins TRBV12-3 or TRBV12-4 to TRBJ1-1; possibly TRBD1 for D (5 bases). V dropped 6 bases and J dropped 3 bases, with 11 bases sitting between them. The CDR3 totals 13 residues. CDR3: CASSPVGDTEAFF. As DNA, the CDR3 is TGTGCCAGCAGCCCCGTAGGGGACACTGAAGCTTTCTTT.

This clone was observed a handful of times. The rearrangement joins TRBV7-8 to TRBJ1-6; 7 nucleotides agree with TRBD1. Trimming at V came to 5 bases and at J to 10 bases, leaving 11 bases not matched to a gene. Germline V gene data show CDR1 as SGHVS and CDR2 as FQNEAQ. There are 15 residues in the CDR3. For the CDR3, the DNA is TGTGCCAGCAGCCGGACTCGAGGGGGCAAGTCACCCCTCCACTTT. This codes for CASSRTRGGKSPLHF.

V usage is TRBV6-2 or TRBV6-3 and J usage is TRBJ1-2; 7 bases line up with TRBD1. J was trimmed by 0 bases and V by 5 bases; bases with no gene match: 15. This CDR3 has 18 residues. CDR1 MNHEY and CDR2 SVGEGT come from the germline V gene. DNA for the CDR3: TGTGCCAGCAGTCCGCCTCACAGGGGAGTTGGGGCTAACTATGGCTACACCTTC. This translates into CASSPPHRGVGANYGYTF.

The V gene is TRBV28, the J gene TRBJ1-5, with 7 bases that match TRBD1. CDR1 and CDR2 from the germline V gene are MDHEN and SYDVKM. CDR3 length: 18 residues. J gave up 4 bases and V 3 bases, and 15 bases lay outside the gene matches. This CDR3 reads CASSFEVSRGRPNQPQHF. CDR3 coding DNA: TGTGCCAGCAGTTTCGAAGTTTCAAGGGGGCGCCCAAATCAGCCCCAGCATTTT.

The chain couples TRBV18 to TRBJ1-4; 12 bases match TRBD1. J lost 1 base, V lost 5 bases, and 8 bases had no gene match. The CDR3 loop spans 18 amino acids. CDR1 and CDR2 (germline): KGHSH, LQKENI. The CDR3 DNA reads TGTGCCAGCTCAACAGGGACAGGGGGCACTAGAACTAATGAAAAACTGTTTTTT. Amino acid sequence: CASSTGTGGTRTNEKLFF.

The genes are TRBV4-1 and TRBJ1-1, with unresolved D. Germline CDR1 and CDR2: MGHRA and YSYEKL. This CDR3 has 15 amino acids. Trimming shortened V by 1 base and J by 3 bases, and 12 bases separated the two germline ends. CDR3 coding DNA: TGCGCCAGCAGCCAAGGTTACCCACGAGACACTGAAGCTTTCTTT. Translating it yields CASSQGYPRDTEAFF.

The chain carries TRBV2 and TRBJ1-1; TRBD1 agrees at 8 bases. CDR1 is SNHLY, CDR2 FYNNEI, per germline. The CDR3 runs to 14 residues. The trim removed 4 bases at V and 2 bases at J, leaving 3 bases unmatched. The CDR3 here is CASSGGTGNTEAFF. The DNA for the CDR3 is TGTGCCAGCAGTGGTGGGACAGGTAACACTGAAGCTTTCTTT.

V is TRBV5-1 and J is TRBJ1-1; maybe TRBD1 (6 bases). CDR1 and CDR2 from the germline V gene are SGHRS and YFSETQ. There are 15 residues in the CDR3. V lost 1 base and J lost 0, with 10 bases in between. CDR3 sequence (DNA): TGCGCCAGCAGCTTGCCCACAGGGATGAACACTGAAGCTTTCTTT. Translating it yields CASSLPTGMNTEAFF.

This chain uses TRBV7-2 with TRBJ2-1; 11 bases are a match to TRBD2. Germline V gives CDR1 SGHTA, CDR2 FQGNSA. The V segment lost 5 bases and the J segment 7 bases; nucleotides outside the gene matches: 7. The CDR3 length is 15 residues. CDR3 coding DNA: TGTGCCAGCAGCCCAACTAGCGGGAGTAGGAATGAGCAGTTCTTC. This encodes CASSPTSGSRNEQFF. The full variable domain, completed using reference TRBV7-2 and TRBJ2-1, is GAGVSQSPSNKVTEKGKDVELRCDPISGHTALYWYRQSLGQGLEFLIYFQGNSAPDKSGLPSDRFSAERTGGSVSTLTIQRTQQEDSAVYLCASSPTSGSRNEQFFGPGTRLTVL.